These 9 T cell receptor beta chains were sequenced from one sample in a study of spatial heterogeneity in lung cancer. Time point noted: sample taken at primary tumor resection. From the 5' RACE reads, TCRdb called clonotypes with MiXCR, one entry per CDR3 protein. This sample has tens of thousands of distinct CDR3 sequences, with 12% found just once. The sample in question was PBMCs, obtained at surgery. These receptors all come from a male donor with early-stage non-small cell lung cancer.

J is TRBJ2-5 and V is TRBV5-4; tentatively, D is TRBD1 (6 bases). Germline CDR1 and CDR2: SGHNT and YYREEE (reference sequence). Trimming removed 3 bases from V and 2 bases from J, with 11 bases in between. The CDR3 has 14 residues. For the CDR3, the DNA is TGTGCCAGCAGCTCGGGACAACTACAAGAGACCCAGTACTTC. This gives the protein CASSSGQLQETQYF. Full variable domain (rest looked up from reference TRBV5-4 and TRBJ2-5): ETGVTQSPTHLIKTRGQQVTLRCSSQSGHNTVSWYQQALGQGPQFIFQYYREEENGRGNFPPRFSGLQFPNYSSELNVNALELDDSALYLCASSSGQLQETQYFGPGTRLLVL.

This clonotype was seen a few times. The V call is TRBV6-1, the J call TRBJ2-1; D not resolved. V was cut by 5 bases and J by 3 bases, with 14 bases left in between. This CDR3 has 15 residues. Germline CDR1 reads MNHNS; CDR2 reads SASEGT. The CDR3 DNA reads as TGTGCCAGCAGTATTCTGGGTAGTGGCTACAATGAGCAGTTCTTC. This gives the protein CASSILGSGYNEQFF.

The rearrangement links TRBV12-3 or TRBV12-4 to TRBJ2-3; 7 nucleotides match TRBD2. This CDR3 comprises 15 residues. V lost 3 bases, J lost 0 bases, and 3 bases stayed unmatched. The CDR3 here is CASSFGGGSTDTQYF. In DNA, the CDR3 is TGTGCCAGCAGTTTCGGCGGGGGAAGCACAGATACGCAGTATTTT.

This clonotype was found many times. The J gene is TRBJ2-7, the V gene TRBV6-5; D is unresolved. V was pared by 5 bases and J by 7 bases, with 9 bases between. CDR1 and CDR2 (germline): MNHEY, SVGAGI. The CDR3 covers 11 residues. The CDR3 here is CASSTPREQYF. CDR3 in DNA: TGTGCCAGCAGTACCCCGCGTGAGCAGTACTTC.

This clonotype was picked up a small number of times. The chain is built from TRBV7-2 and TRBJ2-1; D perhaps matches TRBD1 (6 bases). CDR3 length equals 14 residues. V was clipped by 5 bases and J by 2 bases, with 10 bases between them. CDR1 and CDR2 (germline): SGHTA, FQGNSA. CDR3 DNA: TGTGCCAGCAGCCGACAGGAGACCTACAATGAGCAGTTCTTC. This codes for CASSRQETYNEQFF.

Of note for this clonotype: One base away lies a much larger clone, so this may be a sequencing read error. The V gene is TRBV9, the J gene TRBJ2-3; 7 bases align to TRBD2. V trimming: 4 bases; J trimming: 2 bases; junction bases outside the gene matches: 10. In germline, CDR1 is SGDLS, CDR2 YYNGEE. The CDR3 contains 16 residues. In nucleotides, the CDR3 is TGTGCCAGCAGCATGGGCCCCGGGACTACCACAGATACGCAGTATTTT. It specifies CASSMGPGTTTDTQYF.

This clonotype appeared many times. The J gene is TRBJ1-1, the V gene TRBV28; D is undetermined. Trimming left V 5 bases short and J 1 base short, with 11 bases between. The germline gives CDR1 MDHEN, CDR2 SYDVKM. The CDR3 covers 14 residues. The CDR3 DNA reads TGTGCCAGCAGTGCGACGTCGGCGAACACTGAAGCTTTCTTT. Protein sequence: CASSATSANTEAFF.

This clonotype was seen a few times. The CDR3 spells CASSSPYTTGGYTEAFF. CDR3 bases: TGTGCCAGCAGTTCCCCCTATACTACAGGGGGATATACTGAAGCTTTCTTT. The chain combines TRBV12-3 or TRBV12-4 with TRBJ1-1; 8 bases agree with TRBD1. This CDR3 region has 17 residues. V trimming: 4 bases; J trimming: 5 bases; junction bases outside the gene matches: 15.

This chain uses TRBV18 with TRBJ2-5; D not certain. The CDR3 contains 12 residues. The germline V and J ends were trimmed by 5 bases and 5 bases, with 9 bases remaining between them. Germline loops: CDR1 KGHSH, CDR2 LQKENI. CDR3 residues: CASSRAPETQYF. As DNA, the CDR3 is TGTGCCAGCTCAAGGGCTCCGGAGACCCAGTACTTC.